This T cell receptor (beta chain) was observed in a study of lung T cells in sarcoidosis with Löfgren's syndrome. Whole-study context: Analyses focused on Löfgren's syndrome patients.

The study, taken as a whole, reports: The most expanded V genes in Löfgren's patients were reportedly TRAV12-1 and TRBV2.

TCRdb used MiXCR to reprocess the reads, holding one entry per CDR3 protein. The data hold 15,000 to 25,000 distinct CDR3 sequences, with around a fifth observed a single time. The table lists this clonotype with a count of one. What it binds is not known. This clone may be a read error of a much larger clone one base away. The CDR3 covers 15 residues. The germline CDR1 and CDR2 sequences are SGHTA and FQGNSA. Source material: CD4+ T cells from bronchoalveolar lavage. The rearrangement joins TRBV7-2 to TRBJ1-1; D uncertain. The receptor was isolated from a human donor with sarcoidosis (Löfgren's syndrome or another form), or a control subject (not recorded which). The CDR3 sequence: CASSSGVFRNTEVFF. CDR3 nucleotides: TGTGCCAGCAGCTCCGGAGTTTTTAGAAACACTGAAGTTTTCTTT.